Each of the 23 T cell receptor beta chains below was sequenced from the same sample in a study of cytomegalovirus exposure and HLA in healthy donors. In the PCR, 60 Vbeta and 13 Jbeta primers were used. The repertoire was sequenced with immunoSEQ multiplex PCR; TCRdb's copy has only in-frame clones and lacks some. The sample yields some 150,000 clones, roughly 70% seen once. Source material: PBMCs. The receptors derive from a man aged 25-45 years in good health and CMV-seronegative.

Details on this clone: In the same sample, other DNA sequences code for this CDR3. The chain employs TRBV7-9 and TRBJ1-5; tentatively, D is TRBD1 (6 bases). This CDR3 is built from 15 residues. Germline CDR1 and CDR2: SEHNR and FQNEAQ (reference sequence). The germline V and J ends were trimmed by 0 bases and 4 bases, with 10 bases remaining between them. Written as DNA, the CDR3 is TGTGCCAGCAGCTTAGCCCAGGGGCCGAATCAGCCCCAGCATTTT. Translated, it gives CASSLAQGPNQPQHF.

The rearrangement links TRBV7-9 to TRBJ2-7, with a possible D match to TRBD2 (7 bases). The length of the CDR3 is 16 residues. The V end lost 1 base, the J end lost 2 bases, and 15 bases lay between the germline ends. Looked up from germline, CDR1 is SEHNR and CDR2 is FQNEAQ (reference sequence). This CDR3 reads CASSLGGGGGAYEQYF. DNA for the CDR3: TGTGCCAGCAGCTTAGGAGGCGGGGGCGGTGCCTACGAGCAGTACTTC.

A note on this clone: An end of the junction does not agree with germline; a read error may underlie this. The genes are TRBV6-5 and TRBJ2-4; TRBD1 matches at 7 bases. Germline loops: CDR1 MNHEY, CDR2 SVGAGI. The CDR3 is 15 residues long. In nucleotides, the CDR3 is TGTGCCAGCAGTACCCAAGGGACAGCCAAAAACAGTCAGTACTTC. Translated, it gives CASSTQGTAKNSQYF.

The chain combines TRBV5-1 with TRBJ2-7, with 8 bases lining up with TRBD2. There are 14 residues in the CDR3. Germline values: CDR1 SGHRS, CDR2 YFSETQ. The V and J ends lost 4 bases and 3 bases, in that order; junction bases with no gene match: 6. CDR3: CASSPGGQFYEQYF. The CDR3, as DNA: TGCGCCAGCAGCCCGGGGGGGCAGTTCTACGAGCAGTACTTC.

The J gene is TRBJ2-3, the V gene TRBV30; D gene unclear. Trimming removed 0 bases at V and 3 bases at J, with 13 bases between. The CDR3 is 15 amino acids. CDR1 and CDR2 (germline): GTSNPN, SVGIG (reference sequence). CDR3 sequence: CAWSVLRIKTDTQYF. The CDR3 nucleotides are TGTGCCTGGAGTGTACTAAGGATAAAGACAGATACGCAGTATTTT. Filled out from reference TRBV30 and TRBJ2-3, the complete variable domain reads SQTIHQWPATLVQPVGSPLSLECTVEGTSNPNLYWYRQAAGRGLQLLFYSVGIGQISSEVPQNLSASRPQDRQFILSSKKLLLSDSGFYLCAWSVLRIKTDTQYFGPGTRLTVL.

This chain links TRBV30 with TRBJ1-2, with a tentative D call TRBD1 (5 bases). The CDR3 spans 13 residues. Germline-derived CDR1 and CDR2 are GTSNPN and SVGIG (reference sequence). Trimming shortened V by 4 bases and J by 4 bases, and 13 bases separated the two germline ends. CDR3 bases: TGTGCCTGGAACCCCTCCAGGGCCTATGGCTACACCTTC. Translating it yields CAWNPSRAYGYTF.

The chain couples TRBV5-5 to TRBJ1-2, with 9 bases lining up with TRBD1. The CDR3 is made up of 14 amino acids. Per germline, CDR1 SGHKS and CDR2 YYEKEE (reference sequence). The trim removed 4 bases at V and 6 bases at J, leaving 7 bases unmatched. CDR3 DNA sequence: TGTGCCAGCAGCGGAAGACAGGGGGTAAATGGCTACACCTTC. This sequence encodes CASSGRQGVNGYTF. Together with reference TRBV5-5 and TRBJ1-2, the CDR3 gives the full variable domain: DAGVTQSPTHLIKTRGQQVTLRCSPISGHKSVSWYQQVLGQGPQFIFQYYEKEERGRGNFPDRFSARQFPNYSSELNVNALLLGDSALYLCASSGRQGVNGYTFGSGTRLTVV.

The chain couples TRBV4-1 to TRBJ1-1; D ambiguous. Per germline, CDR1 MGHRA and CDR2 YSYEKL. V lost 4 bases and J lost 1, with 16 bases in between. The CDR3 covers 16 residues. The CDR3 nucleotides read TGCGCCAGCAGCCGACCAAATTCCGGGAGGAACACTGAAGCTTTCTTT. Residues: CASSRPNSGRNTEAFF.

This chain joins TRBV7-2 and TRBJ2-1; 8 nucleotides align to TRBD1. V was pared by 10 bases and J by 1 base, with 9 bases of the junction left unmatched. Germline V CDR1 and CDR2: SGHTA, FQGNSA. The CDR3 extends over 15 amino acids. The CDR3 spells CAISQGVGSYNEQFF. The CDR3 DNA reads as TGTGCCATTTCACAGGGGGTCGGGTCCTACAATGAGCAGTTCTTC.

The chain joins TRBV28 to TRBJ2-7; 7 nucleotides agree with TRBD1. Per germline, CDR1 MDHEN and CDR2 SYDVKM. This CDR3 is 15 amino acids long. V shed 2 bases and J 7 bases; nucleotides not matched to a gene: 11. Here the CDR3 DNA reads TGTGCCAGCAGTTTAAGGCCCCCCACAGGGGATGAGCAGTACTTC. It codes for CASSLRPPTGDEQYF.

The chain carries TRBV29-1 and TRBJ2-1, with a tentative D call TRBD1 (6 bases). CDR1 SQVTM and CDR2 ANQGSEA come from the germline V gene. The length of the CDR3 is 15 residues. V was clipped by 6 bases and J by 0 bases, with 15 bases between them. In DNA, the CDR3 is TGCAGCGTGGGGGCAGGCGGTCTCTCCTACAATGAGCAGTTCTTC. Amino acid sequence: CSVGAGGLSYNEQFF.

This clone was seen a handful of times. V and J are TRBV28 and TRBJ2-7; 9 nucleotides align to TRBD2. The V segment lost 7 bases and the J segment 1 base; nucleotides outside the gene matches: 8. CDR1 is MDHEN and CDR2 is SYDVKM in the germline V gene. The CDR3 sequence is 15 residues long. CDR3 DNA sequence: TGTGCCAGCATCCCGGGACTAGCTAAGTCCTACGAGCAGTACTTC. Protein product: CASIPGLAKSYEQYF.

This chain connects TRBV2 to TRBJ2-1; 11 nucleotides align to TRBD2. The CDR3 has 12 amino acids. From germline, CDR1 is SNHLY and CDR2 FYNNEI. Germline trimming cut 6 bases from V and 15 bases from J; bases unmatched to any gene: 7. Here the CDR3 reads CASRQASGRTFF. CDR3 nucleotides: TGTGCCAGCAGGCAAGCTAGCGGGAGGACGTTCTTC.

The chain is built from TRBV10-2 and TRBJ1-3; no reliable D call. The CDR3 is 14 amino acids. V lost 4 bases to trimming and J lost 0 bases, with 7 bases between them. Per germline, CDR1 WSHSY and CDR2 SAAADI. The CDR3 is CASSGGSSGNTIYF. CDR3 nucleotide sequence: TGCGCCAGCAGTGGTGGGAGCTCTGGAAACACCATATATTTT.

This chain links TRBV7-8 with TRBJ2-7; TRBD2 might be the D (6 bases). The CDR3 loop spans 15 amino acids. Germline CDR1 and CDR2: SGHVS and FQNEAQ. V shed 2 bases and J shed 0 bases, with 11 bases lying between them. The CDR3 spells CASSLLAFSSYEQYF. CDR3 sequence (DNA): TGTGCCAGCAGCTTACTAGCGTTCAGCTCCTACGAGCAGTACTTC.

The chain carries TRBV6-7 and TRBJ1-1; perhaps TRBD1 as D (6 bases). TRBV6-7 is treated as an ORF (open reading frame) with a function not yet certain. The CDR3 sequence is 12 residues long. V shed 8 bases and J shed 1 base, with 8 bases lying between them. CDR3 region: CASQQGNTEAFF. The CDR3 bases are TGTGCCAGCCAACAGGGGAACACTGAAGCTTTCTTT.

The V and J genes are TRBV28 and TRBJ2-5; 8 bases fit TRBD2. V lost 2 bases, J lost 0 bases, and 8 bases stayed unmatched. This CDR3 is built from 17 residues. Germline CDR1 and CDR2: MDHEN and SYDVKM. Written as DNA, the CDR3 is TGTGCCAGCAGTTTACAGGGTTCGGGAGGGTACCAAGAGACCCAGTACTTC. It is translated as CASSLQGSGGYQETQYF.

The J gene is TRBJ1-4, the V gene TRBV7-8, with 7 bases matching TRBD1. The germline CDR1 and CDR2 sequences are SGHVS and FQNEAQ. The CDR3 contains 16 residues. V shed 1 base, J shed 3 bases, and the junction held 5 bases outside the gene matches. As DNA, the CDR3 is TGTGCCAGCAGCTTAGGGCCGACAGGGCCTAATGAAAAACTGTTTTTT. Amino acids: CASSLGPTGPNEKLFF.

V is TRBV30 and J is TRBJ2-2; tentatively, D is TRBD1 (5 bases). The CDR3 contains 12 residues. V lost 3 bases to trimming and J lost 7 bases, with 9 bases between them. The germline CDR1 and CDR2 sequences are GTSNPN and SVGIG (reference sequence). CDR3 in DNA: TGTGCCTGGAGACAGGAGTTCGGGGAGCTGTTTTTT. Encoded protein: CAWRQEFGELFF.

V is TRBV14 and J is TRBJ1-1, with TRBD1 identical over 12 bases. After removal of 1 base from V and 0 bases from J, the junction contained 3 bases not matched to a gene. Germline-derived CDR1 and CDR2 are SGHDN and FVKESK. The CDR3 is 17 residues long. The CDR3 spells CASSQAGQGAMNTEAFF. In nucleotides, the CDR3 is TGTGCCAGCAGCCAAGCGGGACAGGGGGCCATGAACACTGAAGCTTTCTTT.

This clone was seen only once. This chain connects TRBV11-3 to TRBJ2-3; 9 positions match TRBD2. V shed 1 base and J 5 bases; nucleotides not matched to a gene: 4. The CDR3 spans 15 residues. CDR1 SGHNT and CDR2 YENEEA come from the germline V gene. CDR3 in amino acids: CASSLGAGGQDTQYF. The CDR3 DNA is TGTGCCAGCAGCTTAGGGGCGGGAGGGCAAGATACGCAGTATTTT.

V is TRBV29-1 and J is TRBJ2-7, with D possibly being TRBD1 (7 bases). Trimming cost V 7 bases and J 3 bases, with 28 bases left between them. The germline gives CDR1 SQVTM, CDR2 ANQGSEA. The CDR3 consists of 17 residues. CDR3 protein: CSAKTRLRDSSYYEQYF. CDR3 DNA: TGCAGCGCCAAGACTAGACTTCGGGACAGTTCTTACTACGAGCAGTACTTC.

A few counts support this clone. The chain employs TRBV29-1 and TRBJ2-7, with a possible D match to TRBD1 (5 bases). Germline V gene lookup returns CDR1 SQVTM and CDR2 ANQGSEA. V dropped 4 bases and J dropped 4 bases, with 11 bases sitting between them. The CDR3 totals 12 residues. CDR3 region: CSVVQGRYEQYF. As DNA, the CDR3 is TGCAGCGTTGTCCAGGGTCGATACGAGCAGTACTTC.